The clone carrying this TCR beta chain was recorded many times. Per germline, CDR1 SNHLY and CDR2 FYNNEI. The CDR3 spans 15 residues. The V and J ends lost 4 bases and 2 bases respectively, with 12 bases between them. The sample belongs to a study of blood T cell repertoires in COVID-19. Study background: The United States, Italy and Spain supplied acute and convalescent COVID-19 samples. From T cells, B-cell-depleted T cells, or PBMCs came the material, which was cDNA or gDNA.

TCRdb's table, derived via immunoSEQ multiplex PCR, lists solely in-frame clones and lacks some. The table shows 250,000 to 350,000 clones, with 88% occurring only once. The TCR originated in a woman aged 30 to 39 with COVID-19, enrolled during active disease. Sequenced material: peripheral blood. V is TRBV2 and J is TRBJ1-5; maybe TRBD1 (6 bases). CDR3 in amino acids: CASSAGQIGNQPQHF. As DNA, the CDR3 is TGTGCCAGCAGTGCAGGACAGATCGGCAATCAGCCCCAGCATTTT.